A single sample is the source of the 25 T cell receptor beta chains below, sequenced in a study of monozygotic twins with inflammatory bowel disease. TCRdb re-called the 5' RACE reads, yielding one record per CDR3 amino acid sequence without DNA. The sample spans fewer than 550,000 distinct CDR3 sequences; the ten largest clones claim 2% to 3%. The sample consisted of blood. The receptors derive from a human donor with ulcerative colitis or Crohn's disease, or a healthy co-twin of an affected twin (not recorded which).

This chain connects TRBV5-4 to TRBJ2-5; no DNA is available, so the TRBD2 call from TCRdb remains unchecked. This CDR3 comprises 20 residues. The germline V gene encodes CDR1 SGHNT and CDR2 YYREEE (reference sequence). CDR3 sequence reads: CASSLRPAGLTSGGEETQYF.

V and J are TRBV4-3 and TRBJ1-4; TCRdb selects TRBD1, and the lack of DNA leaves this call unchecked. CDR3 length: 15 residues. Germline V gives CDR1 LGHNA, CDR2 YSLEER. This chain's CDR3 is CASSQDRDTNEKLFF.

This CDR3 reads CVSSSQGGSAYEQYF. The chain is built from TRBV12-3 or TRBV12-4 and TRBJ2-7; TCRdb's D call, TRBD1, is unchecked because there is no DNA. The CDR3 totals 15 residues.

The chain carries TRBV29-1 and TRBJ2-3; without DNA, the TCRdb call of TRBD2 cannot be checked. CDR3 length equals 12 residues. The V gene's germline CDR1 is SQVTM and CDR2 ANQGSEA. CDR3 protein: CSVNLPGLVEYF.

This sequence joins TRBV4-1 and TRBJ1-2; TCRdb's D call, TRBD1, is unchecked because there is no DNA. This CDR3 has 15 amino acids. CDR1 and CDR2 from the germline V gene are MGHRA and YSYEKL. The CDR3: CASSPRTGSLYGYTF.

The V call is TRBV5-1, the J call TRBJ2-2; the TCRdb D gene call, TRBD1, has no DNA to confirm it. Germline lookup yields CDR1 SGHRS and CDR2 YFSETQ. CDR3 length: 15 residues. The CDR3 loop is CASSYADRNTGELFF.

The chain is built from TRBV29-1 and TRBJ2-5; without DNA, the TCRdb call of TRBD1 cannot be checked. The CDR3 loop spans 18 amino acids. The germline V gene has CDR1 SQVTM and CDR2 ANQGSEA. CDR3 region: CSVRGDDRRSFLRETQYF.

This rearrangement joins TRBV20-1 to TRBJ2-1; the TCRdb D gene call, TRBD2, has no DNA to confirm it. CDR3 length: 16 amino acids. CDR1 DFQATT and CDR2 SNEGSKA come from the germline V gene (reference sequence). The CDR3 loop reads CSAREGGLARYNEQFF.

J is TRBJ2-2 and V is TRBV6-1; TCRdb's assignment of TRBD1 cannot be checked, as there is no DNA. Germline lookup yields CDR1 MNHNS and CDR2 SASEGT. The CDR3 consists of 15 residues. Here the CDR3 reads CASSARTEHTGELFF.

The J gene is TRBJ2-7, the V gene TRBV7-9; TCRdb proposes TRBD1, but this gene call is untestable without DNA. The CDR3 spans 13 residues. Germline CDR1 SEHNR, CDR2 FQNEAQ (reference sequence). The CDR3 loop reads CACSGTGVYEQYF.

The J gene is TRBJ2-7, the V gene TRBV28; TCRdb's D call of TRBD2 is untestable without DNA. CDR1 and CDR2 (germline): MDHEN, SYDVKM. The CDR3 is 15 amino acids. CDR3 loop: CASSPGTSGVYEQYF.

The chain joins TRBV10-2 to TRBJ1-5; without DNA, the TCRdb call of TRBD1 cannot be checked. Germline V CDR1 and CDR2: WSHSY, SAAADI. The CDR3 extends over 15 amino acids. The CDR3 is CASSRDRGWNQPQLF.

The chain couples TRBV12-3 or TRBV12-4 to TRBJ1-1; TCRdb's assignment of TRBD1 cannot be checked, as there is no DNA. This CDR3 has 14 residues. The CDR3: CASSLITGGAEAFF.

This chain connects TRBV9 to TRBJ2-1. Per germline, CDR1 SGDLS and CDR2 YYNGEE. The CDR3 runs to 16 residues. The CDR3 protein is CASSVVQMLSYNEQFF.

The CDR3 sequence: CASSPTPYNSPLHF. The chain employs TRBV7-2 and TRBJ1-6. The CDR3 has 14 amino acids. Germline V CDR1 and CDR2: SGHTA, FQGNSA. Full variable domain (outside the CDR3, taken from reference TRBV7-2 and TRBJ1-6): GAGVSQSPSNKVTEKGKDVELRCDPISGHTALYWYRQSLGQGLEFLIYFQGNSAPDKSGLPSDRFSAERTGGSVSTLTIQRTQQEDSAVYLCASSPTPYNSPLHFGNGTRLTVT.

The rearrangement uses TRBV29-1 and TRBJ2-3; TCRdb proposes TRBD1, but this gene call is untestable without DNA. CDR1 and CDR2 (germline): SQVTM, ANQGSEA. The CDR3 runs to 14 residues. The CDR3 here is CSVEEGTGADMQYF.

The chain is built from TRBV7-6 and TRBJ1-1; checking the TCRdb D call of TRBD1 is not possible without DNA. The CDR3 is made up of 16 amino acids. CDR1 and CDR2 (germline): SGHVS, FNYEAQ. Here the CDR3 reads CASSLRRGEMNTEAFF. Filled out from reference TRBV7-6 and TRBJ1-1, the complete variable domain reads GAGVSQSPRYKVTKRGQDVALRCDPISGHVSLYWYRQALGQGPEFLTYFNYEAQQDKSGLPNDRFSAERPEGSISTLTIQRTEQRDSAMYRCASSLRRGEMNTEAFFGQGTRLTVV.

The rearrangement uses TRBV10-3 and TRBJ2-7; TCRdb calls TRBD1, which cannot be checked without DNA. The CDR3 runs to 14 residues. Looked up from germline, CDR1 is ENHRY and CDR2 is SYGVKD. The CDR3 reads CATVTGTGSYEQYF.

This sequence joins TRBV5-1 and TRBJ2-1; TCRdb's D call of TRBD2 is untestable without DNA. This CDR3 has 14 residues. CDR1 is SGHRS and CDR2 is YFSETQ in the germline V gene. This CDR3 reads CASSLERRAGEQFF. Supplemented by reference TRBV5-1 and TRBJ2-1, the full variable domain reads KAGVTQTPRYLIKTRGQQVTLSCSPISGHRSVSWYQQTPGQGLQFLFEYFSETQRNKGNFPGRFSGRQFSNSRSEMNVSTLELGDSALYLCASSLERRAGEQFFGPGTRLTVL.

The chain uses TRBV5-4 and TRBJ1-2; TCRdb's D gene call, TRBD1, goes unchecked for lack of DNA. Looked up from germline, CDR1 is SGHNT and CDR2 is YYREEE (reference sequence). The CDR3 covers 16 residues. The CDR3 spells CASSLAWDNANYGYTF.

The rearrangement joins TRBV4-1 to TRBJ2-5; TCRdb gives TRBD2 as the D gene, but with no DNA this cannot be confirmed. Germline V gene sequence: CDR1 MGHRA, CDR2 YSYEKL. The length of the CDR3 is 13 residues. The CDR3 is CASSLTSGETQYF.

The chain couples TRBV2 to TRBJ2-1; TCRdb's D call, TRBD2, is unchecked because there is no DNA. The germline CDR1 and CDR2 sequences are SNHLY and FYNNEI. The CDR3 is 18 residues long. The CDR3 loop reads CASSETSGIFSSYNEQFF.

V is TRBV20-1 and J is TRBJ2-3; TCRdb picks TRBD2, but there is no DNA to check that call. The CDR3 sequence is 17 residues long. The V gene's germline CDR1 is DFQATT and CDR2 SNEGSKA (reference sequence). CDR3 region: CSARQPSGGLSTDTQYF.

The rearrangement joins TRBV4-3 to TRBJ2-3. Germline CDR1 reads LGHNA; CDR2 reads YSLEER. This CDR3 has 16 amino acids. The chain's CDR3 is CASSQDWRDRTDTQYF.

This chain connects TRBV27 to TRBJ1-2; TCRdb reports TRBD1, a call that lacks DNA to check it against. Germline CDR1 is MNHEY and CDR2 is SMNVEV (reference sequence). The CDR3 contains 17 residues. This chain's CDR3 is CASSLSSWGLEDYGYTF.